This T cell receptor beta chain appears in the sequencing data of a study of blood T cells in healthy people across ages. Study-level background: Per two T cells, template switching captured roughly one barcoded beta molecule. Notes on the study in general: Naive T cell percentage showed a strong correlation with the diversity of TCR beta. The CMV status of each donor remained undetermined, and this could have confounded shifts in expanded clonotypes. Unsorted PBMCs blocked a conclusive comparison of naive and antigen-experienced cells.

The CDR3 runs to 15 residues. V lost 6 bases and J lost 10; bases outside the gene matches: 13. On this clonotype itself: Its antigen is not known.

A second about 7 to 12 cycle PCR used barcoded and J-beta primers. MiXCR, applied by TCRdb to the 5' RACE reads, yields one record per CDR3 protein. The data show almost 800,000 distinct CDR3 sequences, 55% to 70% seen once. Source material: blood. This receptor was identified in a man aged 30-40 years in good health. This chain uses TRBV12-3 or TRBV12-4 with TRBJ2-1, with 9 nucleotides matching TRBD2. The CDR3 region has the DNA TGTGCCAGCAGCCCTAGCGGGGCCAGCTCCTACGAGCAGTTCTTC. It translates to CASSPSGASSYEQFF.